This entry lists 17 T cell receptor beta chains sequenced from one sample in a study of blood T cell repertoires in COVID-19. The method was immunoSEQ multiplex PCR; TCRdb's version includes in-frame clones alone and lacks a portion of them. The sample lists 250,000 to 350,000 clones; around 89% were seen once. The source material was PBMCs or T cells enriched from blood (not recorded which). The receptors stem from a woman between 18 and 29 years old with acute COVID-19.

This chain joins TRBV6-5 and TRBJ2-3; tentatively, D is TRBD2 (6 bases). V was cut by 7 bases and J by 3 bases, with 14 bases left in between. This CDR3 contains 14 residues. The germline V gene encodes CDR1 MNHEY and CDR2 SVGAGI. The CDR3 bases are TGTGCCAGCACTCCAGGGAGGTGGACAGATACGCAGTATTTT. This sequence encodes CASTPGRWTDTQYF.

This sequence joins TRBV7-9 and TRBJ1-2, with D unclear. The CDR3 consists of 15 residues. V lost 0 bases to trimming and J lost 4 bases, with 12 bases between them. The germline CDR1 and CDR2 sequences are SEHNR and FQNEAQ (reference sequence). The CDR3 DNA sequence: TGTGCCAGCAGCTTAGCGGAGGGTTTTGCCTATGGCTACACCTTC. Its protein product is CASSLAEGFAYGYTF.

The chain uses TRBV25-1 and TRBJ1-1; no definite D call. The germline V and J ends were trimmed by 5 bases and 2 bases, with 6 bases remaining between them. The CDR3 is made up of 12 amino acids. CDR1 is MGHDK, CDR2 SYGVNS, per germline. The DNA for the CDR3 is TGTGCCAGCAGTCTCTATAACACTGAAGCTTTCTTT. This sequence encodes CASSLYNTEAFF.

The chain recombines TRBV3-1 (or the pseudogene TRBV3-2) with TRBJ2-7, with 8 bases lining up with TRBD1. J lost 2 bases, V lost 6 bases, and 9 bases had no gene match. CDR1 LGHDT and CDR2 YNNKEL come from the germline V gene (reference sequence). This CDR3 has 15 residues. Written as DNA, the CDR3 is TGTGCCAGCAGACTGCAGGGGGCAGGAACCTACGAGCAGTACTTC. It yields the protein CASRLQGAGTYEQYF.

The rearrangement links TRBV19 to TRBJ1-1; the D is unclear. The germline gives CDR1 LNHDA, CDR2 SQIVND (reference sequence). The CDR3 consists of 15 residues. Trimming took 3 bases from V and 5 from J, leaving 16 bases between them. The CDR3 region has the DNA TGTGCCAGTAGTATGACACCAGGCCGGTGGACTGAAGCTTTCTTT. Encoded protein: CASSMTPGRWTEAFF.

The V call is TRBV4-1, the J call TRBJ1-1; unclear D gene. Trimming removed 0 bases at V and 7 bases at J, with 9 bases between. The CDR3 runs to 13 residues. Looked up from germline, CDR1 is MGHRA and CDR2 is YSYEKL. The CDR3 loop is CASSQEEGYEAFF. The CDR3 DNA follows: TGCGCCAGCAGCCAAGAGGAGGGATATGAAGCTTTCTTT.

The V call is TRBV11-3, the J call TRBJ2-1, with 8 bases that match TRBD2. CDR1 and CDR2 from the germline V gene are SGHNT and YENEEA. This CDR3 region has 16 residues. Unmatched junction bases numbered 6, after V lost 3 bases and J lost 2 bases. The CDR3 nucleotides read TGTGCCAGCAGCTTGGGACTAGACGTAGCCTACAATGAGCAGTTCTTC. Its translation: CASSLGLDVAYNEQFF.

The chain couples TRBV19 to TRBJ1-2; 7 bases fit TRBD1. The CDR3 is made up of 14 amino acids. Per the germline V gene, CDR1 is LNHDA and CDR2 is SQIVND (reference sequence). The V gene end was trimmed by 5 bases and the J gene end by 2 bases; junction bases not matched to a gene: 5. CDR3 nucleotide sequence: TGTGCCAGTAGTCCGACGACAGGGAACTATGGCTACACCTTC. Protein: CASSPTTGNYGYTF. Using reference TRBV19 and TRBJ1-2 for the parts outside the CDR3, the full variable domain is DGGITQSPKYLFRKEGQNVTLSCEQNLNHDAMYWYRQDPGQGLRLIYYSQIVNDFQKGDIAEGYSVSREKKESFPLTVTSAQKNPTAFYLCASSPTTGNYGYTFGSGTRLTVV.

On this clone: This likely comes from a read error, as the CDR3 has no conserved phenylalanine or tryptophan at its end. The CDR3 protein is CASSEKPTDYYGYTL. The CDR3 nucleotides are TGTGCCAGCAGTGAAAAACCGACAGATTACTATGGCTACACCCTC. This chain links TRBV25-1 with TRBJ1-2; D perhaps matches TRBD1 (5 bases). CDR1 is MGHDK and CDR2 is SYGVNS in the germline V gene. V gave up 2 bases and J gave up 3 bases, with 13 bases separating them. This CDR3 has 15 amino acids.

This clone was counted a single time. The rearrangement links TRBV7-2 to TRBJ1-1; the match to TRBD1 covers 8 bases. Germline values: CDR1 SGHTA, CDR2 FQGNSA. With V trimmed by 4 bases and J by 2 bases, 15 bases remained unmatched. The CDR3 consists of 18 residues. CDR3 residues: CASSSPYGRDRSNTEAFF. In DNA form, the CDR3 reads TGTGCCAGCAGCTCACCCTACGGGCGGGACAGGTCCAACACTGAAGCTTTCTTT.

The DNA for the CDR3 is TGCGCCAGCAGCTCGGGACAGGCTGGGGATCAGCCCCAGCATTTT. As protein: CASSSGQAGDQPQHF. The chain joins TRBV5-1 to TRBJ1-5; 8 bases fit TRBD1. Germline V gene sequence: CDR1 SGHRS, CDR2 YFSETQ. Germline trimming cut 3 bases from V and 5 bases from J; bases unmatched to any gene: 7. This CDR3 has 15 amino acids. The complete variable domain, with remaining parts taken from reference TRBV5-1 and TRBJ1-5, reads KAGVTQTPRYLIKTRGQQVTLSCSPISGHRSVSWYQQTPGQGLQFLFEYFSETQRNKGNFPGRFSGRQFSNSRSEMNVSTLELGDSALYLCASSSGQAGDQPQHFGDGTRLSIL.

This clone was seen once. The rearrangement uses TRBV27 and TRBJ1-1; 8 nucleotides align to TRBD1. With V trimmed by 9 bases and J by 4 bases, 10 bases remained unmatched. Germline-derived CDR1 and CDR2 are MNHEY and SMNVEV (reference sequence). The CDR3 consists of 14 residues. CDR3 in DNA: TGTGCCAGGAAATCCGGGACAGGACGCACTGAAGCTTTCTTT. It encodes CARKSGTGRTEAFF.

The rearrangement joins TRBV19 to TRBJ2-3; 8 nucleotides align to TRBD1. The CDR3 spans 14 residues. V shed 5 bases and J 4 bases; nucleotides not matched to a gene: 5. The germline gives CDR1 LNHDA, CDR2 SQIVND (reference sequence). This CDR3 is CASSSGGRADTQYF. DNA of the CDR3: TGTGCCAGTAGTTCAGGGGGCAGGGCAGATACGCAGTATTTT. The whole variable domain, remainder taken from reference TRBV19 and TRBJ2-3, is DGGITQSPKYLFRKEGQNVTLSCEQNLNHDAMYWYRQDPGQGLRLIYYSQIVNDFQKGDIAEGYSVSREKKESFPLTVTSAQKNPTAFYLCASSSGGRADTQYFGPGTRLTVL.

The chain carries TRBV3-1 (or the pseudogene TRBV3-2) and TRBJ1-5; 8 bases agree with TRBD1. The CDR3 totals 17 residues. The J segment lost 0 bases and the V segment lost 5 bases, leaving 9 bases of the junction unmatched. Germline CDR1 LGHDT, CDR2 YNNKEL (reference sequence). The CDR3 nucleotides are TGTGCCAGCAGCACCCGGGACAGGAACCATAGCAATCAGCCCCAGCATTTT. It translates to CASSTRDRNHSNQPQHF.

This chain connects TRBV7-2 to TRBJ2-3; tentative D call: TRBD1 (5 bases). The CDR3 runs to 14 residues. Germline CDR1 SGHTA, CDR2 FQGNSA. Trimming pared 5 bases from V and 4 bases from J, leaving 13 bases between. Written as DNA, the CDR3 is TGTGCCAGCAGCCCCCAATTGGGGCCAGATACGCAGTATTTT. Its protein is CASSPQLGPDTQYF.

The chain has TRBV9 and TRBJ1-1; D may be TRBD1 (5 bases). The length of the CDR3 is 12 residues. The germline V gene has CDR1 SGDLS and CDR2 YYNGEE. V dropped 3 bases and J dropped 7 bases, with 10 bases sitting between them. CDR3 amino acids: CASSEGQSEAFF. The CDR3 DNA sequence: TGTGCCAGCAGCGAGGGGCAGAGTGAAGCTTTCTTT.

The chain is built from TRBV7-9 and TRBJ1-3; no reliable D call. The V gene's germline CDR1 is SEHNR and CDR2 FQNEAQ (reference sequence). The V gene lost 5 bases and the J gene lost 0 bases, with 14 bases spanning the gap. CDR3 length equals 16 residues. The CDR3 region has the DNA TGTGCCAGCAGCCACCCCCCCGGACTCTCTGGAAACACCATATATTTT. This gives the protein CASSHPPGLSGNTIYF.